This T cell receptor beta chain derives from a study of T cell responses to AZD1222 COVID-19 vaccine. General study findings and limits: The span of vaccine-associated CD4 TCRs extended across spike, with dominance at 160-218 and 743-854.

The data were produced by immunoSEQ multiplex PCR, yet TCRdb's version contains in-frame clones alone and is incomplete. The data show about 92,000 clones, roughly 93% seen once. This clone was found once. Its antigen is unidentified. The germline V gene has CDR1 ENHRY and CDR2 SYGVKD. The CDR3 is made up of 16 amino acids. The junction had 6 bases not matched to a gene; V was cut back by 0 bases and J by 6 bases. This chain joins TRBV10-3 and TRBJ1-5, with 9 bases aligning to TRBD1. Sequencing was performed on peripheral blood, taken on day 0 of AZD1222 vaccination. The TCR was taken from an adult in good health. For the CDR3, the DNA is TGTGCCATCAGTGAGTCGATGGGGACAGGGCCTCAGCCCCAGCATTTT. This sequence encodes CAISESMGTGPQPQHF.